The 18 T cell receptor beta chains below come from one sample, sequenced in a study of shared T cell receptors in the human thymus. Using immunoSEQ multiplex PCR, the repertoire was profiled, and TCRdb retains in-frame clones only, with some absent. The sample holds approximately 730,000 clones, roughly 85% seen once. The data also belong to a second study, concerning human thymus T cells.

Sequences were obtained from thymocytes. The receptor source for this set is a girl under three years old with a congenital heart defect.

This clone came up once. The chain links TRBV6-6 to TRBJ1-6; D not resolved. In germline, CDR1 is MNHNY, CDR2 SVGAGI (reference sequence). Trimming left V 0 bases short and J 10 bases short, with 10 bases between. The CDR3 runs 14 residues. The CDR3 DNA is TGTGCCAGCAGTTACTCGAATCTCCAGTCACCCCTCCACTTT. The encoded protein is CASSYSNLQSPLHF.

The CDR3 DNA reads TGCGCCAGCAGCACCTTCGCAGGGCTGAACACTGAAGCTTTCTTT. This codes for CASSTFAGLNTEAFF. This rearrangement joins TRBV5-1 to TRBJ1-1; D possibly corresponds to TRBD1 (5 bases). The V end lost 4 bases, the J end lost 0 bases, and 13 bases lay between the germline ends. Germline V gene lookup returns CDR1 SGHRS and CDR2 YFSETQ. The CDR3 contains 15 residues.

This chain joins TRBV27 and TRBJ1-6; 7 positions match TRBD1. CDR3 length: 19 amino acids. Trimming at V came to 0 bases and at J to 0 bases, leaving 8 bases not matched to a gene. Looked up from germline, CDR1 is MNHEY and CDR2 is SMNVEV (reference sequence). DNA for the CDR3: TGTGCCAGCAGTTTATCGGAGGGGACAGCAAGCTCCTATAATTCACCCCTCCACTTT. Translated, it gives CASSLSEGTASSYNSPLHF.

The genes are TRBV2 and TRBJ1-6; TRBD1 aligns across 7 bases. The CDR3 length is 14 residues. Germline V lookup: CDR1 SNHLY, CDR2 FYNNEI. V lost 4 bases to trimming and J lost 10 bases; unmatched junction nucleotides: 7. The CDR3 loop is CASSGTGIGSPLHF. DNA for the CDR3: TGTGCCAGCAGTGGGACAGGTATAGGGTCACCCCTCCACTTT.

The V and J genes are TRBV10-2 and TRBJ1-2, with 8 nucleotides matching TRBD1. Trimming removed 6 bases from V and 5 bases from J; junction bases left unmatched: 5. Per the germline V gene, CDR1 is WSHSY and CDR2 is SAAADI. The CDR3 runs 13 residues. The CDR3 DNA follows: TGCGCCAGCAGCGATCAGGGGGCGTATGGCTACACCTTC. Translated: CASSDQGAYGYTF.

The chain employs TRBV5-1 and TRBJ1-1; 7 nucleotides agree with TRBD1. Trimming took 4 bases from V and 4 from J; bases not matched to a gene: 10. CDR1 is SGHRS, CDR2 YFSETQ, per germline. The CDR3 runs to 15 residues. CDR3 DNA sequence: TGCGCCAGCAGCCCCTCGAGACAGGGAGCCACTGAAGCTTTCTTT. Translating gives CASSPSRQGATEAFF.

The chain is built from TRBV5-1 and TRBJ1-4, with D tentatively TRBD1 (6 bases). The length of the CDR3 is 16 residues. CDR1 SGHRS and CDR2 YFSETQ come from the germline V gene. Trimming took 3 bases from V and 4 from J, leaving 16 bases between them. CDR3 DNA sequence: TGCGCCAGCAGCTGGTCGGACAGAACCAATAATGAAAAACTGTTTTTT. Amino acids: CASSWSDRTNNEKLFF.

This clone was found once. The chain combines TRBV29-1 with TRBJ1-4; D is unclear. Germline CDR1 and CDR2: SQVTM and ANQGSEA. With 7 bases removed from V and 0 bases from J, the gap between germline ends came to 15 bases. The length of the CDR3 is 15 residues. This chain's CDR3 is CSAGVGDATNEKLFF. CDR3 nucleotide sequence: TGCAGCGCCGGGGTTGGTGATGCAACTAATGAAAAACTGTTTTTT. Full variable domain (missing parts from reference TRBV29-1 and TRBJ1-4): SAVISQKPSRDICQRGTSLTIQCQVDSQVTMMFWYRQQPGQSLTLIATANQGSEATYESGFVIDKFPISRPNLTFSTLTVSNMSPEDSSIYLCSAGVGDATNEKLFFGSGTQLSVL.

Only one count was recorded for this clone. This chain uses TRBV10-1 with TRBJ2-6; TRBD1 matches 9 bases. This CDR3 is built from 16 residues. Trimming cost V 6 bases and J 2 bases; bases outside gene matches: 5. Germline CDR1 reads WNHNN; CDR2 reads SYGVQD (reference sequence). The CDR3 DNA sequence: TGCGCCAGCAGCCTTGGACAGGGGCCTGGGGCCAACGTCCTGACTTTC. Translated, it gives CASSLGQGPGANVLTF.

The chain has TRBV7-6 and TRBJ2-6, with D uncertain. The CDR3 extends over 15 amino acids. Germline loops: CDR1 SGHVS, CDR2 FNYEAQ. V lost 5 bases, J lost 2 bases, and 10 bases lay in between. The CDR3 DNA follows: TGTGCCAGCAGCCCCCTGGCCCCTGGGGCCAACGTCCTGACTTTC. Translation gives CASSPLAPGANVLTF.

The chain is built from TRBV13 and TRBJ1-1; D is uncertain. The CDR3 spans 16 residues. Germline V CDR1 and CDR2: PRHDT, FYEKMQ (reference sequence). Trimming took 5 bases from V and 2 from J, leaving 18 bases between them. The CDR3 reads CASSPHSSILNTEAFF. In DNA, the CDR3 is TGTGCCAGCAGCCCCCATTCCTCTATCCTTAACACTGAAGCTTTCTTT.

As concerns this clone: The sample carries other DNA sequences with the same CDR3. This rearrangement joins TRBV10-1 to TRBJ1-6, with D unresolved. Germline loops: CDR1 WNHNN, CDR2 SYGVQD (reference sequence). V lost 4 bases and J lost 5, with 15 bases in between. CDR3 length: 16 amino acids. CDR3 sequence (DNA): TGCGCCAGCAGTGTCCCGAGGCAGCCCAATAATTCACCCCTCCACTTT. This translates into CASSVPRQPNNSPLHF.

The gene calls are TRBV6-5 and TRBJ1-1, with 8 bases aligning to TRBD1. V trimming: 0 bases; J trimming: 8 bases; junction bases outside the gene matches: 11. The CDR3 contains 16 residues. Germline assignment: CDR1 MNHEY and CDR2 SVGAGI. CDR3 amino acids: CASSYSIGAGQAEAFF. CDR3 DNA sequence: TGTGCCAGCAGTTACTCGATCGGCGCGGGACAGGCCGAAGCTTTCTTT.

The chain joins TRBV11-2 to TRBJ1-2; 8 nucleotides match TRBD1. The length of the CDR3 is 17 residues. Germline lookup yields CDR1 SGHAT and CDR2 FQNNGV. Trimming cost V 2 bases and J 4 bases; bases outside gene matches: 12. In DNA, the CDR3 is TGTGCCAGCAGCTTACCACGAGGAGGACAGGGCCCCTATGGCTACACCTTC. As protein: CASSLPRGGQGPYGYTF.

This rearrangement joins TRBV4-1 to TRBJ2-3; D ambiguous. CDR1 is MGHRA and CDR2 is YSYEKL in the germline V gene. The length of the CDR3 is 12 residues. Trimming pared 1 base from V and 8 bases from J, leaving 7 bases between. The CDR3 DNA reads as TGCGCCAGCAGCCAAGTCCCCTTTACGCAGTATTTT. It codes for CASSQVPFTQYF.

CDR3 DNA sequence: TGTGCCAGCAGCCGAAACCTTAAGACTTACACAGATACGCAGTATTTT. Translated, it gives CASSRNLKTYTDTQYF. The chain uses TRBV7-8 and TRBJ2-3; D not resolved. The ends were cut back, 5 bases at V and 2 bases at J, with 17 bases in the middle. The CDR3 consists of 16 residues. Germline CDR1 is SGHVS and CDR2 is FQNEAQ.

This rearrangement joins TRBV19 to TRBJ1-4, with D perhaps matching TRBD1 (5 bases). CDR3 length: 14 amino acids. With 5 bases removed from V and 4 bases from J, the gap between germline ends came to 11 bases. Germline V gives CDR1 LNHDA, CDR2 SQIVND (reference sequence). CDR3 sequence: CASSDWGGNEKLFF. The CDR3 nucleotides are TGTGCCAGTAGTGATTGGGGGGGTAATGAAAAACTGTTTTTT. Combining the CDR3 with reference TRBV19 and TRBJ1-4 gives the whole variable domain DGGITQSPKYLFRKEGQNVTLSCEQNLNHDAMYWYRQDPGQGLRLIYYSQIVNDFQKGDIAEGYSVSREKKESFPLTVTSAQKNPTAFYLCASSDWGGNEKLFFGSGTQLSVL.

This clone appeared a few times. The chain carries TRBV18 and TRBJ1-2, with unresolved D. Germline-derived CDR1 and CDR2 are KGHSH and LQKENI. The CDR3 has 14 amino acids. The V end lost 1 base, the J end lost 7 bases, and 13 bases lay between the germline ends. The CDR3 coding sequence is TGTGCCAGCTCACCACTAGGACGGGGTGGTGGCTACACCTTC. It specifies CASSPLGRGGGYTF. The full variable domain, with the rest looked up from reference TRBV18 and TRBJ1-2, is NAGVMQNPRHLVRRRGQEARLRCSPMKGHSHVYWYRQLPEEGLKFMVYLQKENIIDESGMPKERFSAEFPKEGPSILRIQQVVRGDSAAYFCASSPLGRGGGYTFGSGTRLTVV.